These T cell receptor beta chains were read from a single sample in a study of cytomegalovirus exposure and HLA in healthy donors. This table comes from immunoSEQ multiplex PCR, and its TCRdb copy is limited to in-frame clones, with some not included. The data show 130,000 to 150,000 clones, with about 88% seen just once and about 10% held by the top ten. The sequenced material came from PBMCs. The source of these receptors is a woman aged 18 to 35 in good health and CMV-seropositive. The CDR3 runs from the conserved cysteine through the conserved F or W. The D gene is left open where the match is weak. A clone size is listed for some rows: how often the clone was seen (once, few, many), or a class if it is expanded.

CDR3 protein: CATSRDRRLAGRYQESQYF
CDR3 DNA: TGTGCCACCAGCAGAGATCGTCGACTAGCGGGGAGATACCAAGAGAGCCAGTACTTC
D gene: TRBD2
V gene: TRBV15
J gene: TRBJ2-5
CDR3 length: 19
clone size: NA

CDR3 protein: CASSHRAGVGEKLFF
CDR3 DNA: TGCGCCAGCAGCCACAGGGCAGGGGTCGGTGAAAAACTGTTTTTT
D gene: NA
V gene: TRBV4-1
J gene: TRBJ1-4
CDR3 length: 15
clone size: many

CDR3 protein: CASSLRSTGVGSPLHF
CDR3 DNA: TGTGCCAGCAGCCTACGATCTACAGGGGTTGGTTCACCCCTCCACTTT
D gene: TRBD1
V gene: TRBV7-2
J gene: TRBJ1-6
CDR3 length: 16
clone size: NA

CDR3 protein: CAISDPGQAYGYTF
CDR3 DNA: TGTGCCATCAGTGACCCCGGACAGGCCTATGGCTACACCTTC
D gene: TRBD1
V gene: TRBV10-3
J gene: TRBJ1-2
CDR3 length: 14
clone size: few

CDR3 protein: CASSKGGAAEAFF
CDR3 DNA: TGTGCCAGCAGTAAAGGGGGCGCGGCCGAAGCTTTCTTT
D gene: TRBD1
V gene: TRBV6-5
J gene: TRBJ1-1
CDR3 length: 13
clone size: NA

CDR3 protein: CASSSGGRQGNTEAFF
CDR3 DNA: TGTGCCAGCAGTTCCGGGGGTCGACAGGGGAACACTGAAGCTTTCTTT
D gene: TRBD1
V gene: TRBV28
J gene: TRBJ1-1
CDR3 length: 16
clone size: NA

CDR3 protein: CASSRGLAGDNPFF
CDR3 DNA: TGTGCCAGCAGTCGTGGACTAGCGGGGGACAATCCGTTCTTC
D gene: TRBD2
V gene: TRBV6-5
J gene: TRBJ2-1
CDR3 length: 14
clone size: NA

CDR3 protein: CASSVGLPITDTQYF
CDR3 DNA: TGTGCCAGCAGCGTAGGACTCCCCATCACAGATACGCAGTATTTT
D gene: NA
V gene: TRBV9
J gene: TRBJ2-3
CDR3 length: 15
clone size: NA

CDR3 protein: CASSYSGGPIQETQYF
CDR3 DNA: TGTGCCAGCAGTTACTCGGGGGGGCCGATACAAGAGACCCAGTACTTC
D gene: NA
V gene: TRBV6-5
J gene: TRBJ2-5
CDR3 length: 16
clone size: NA

CDR3 protein: CASRLGTARGDEQYF
CDR3 DNA: TGTGCCAGCAGACTGGGGACAGCTCGAGGGGACGAGCAGTACTTC
D gene: TRBD1
V gene: TRBV4-2
J gene: TRBJ2-7
CDR3 length: 15
clone size: NA

CDR3 protein: CASNGGRDTDTQYF
CDR3 DNA: TGTGCCAGCAACGGGGGGCGGGACACAGATACGCAGTATTTT
D gene: NA
V gene: TRBV25-1
J gene: TRBJ2-3
CDR3 length: 14
clone size: NA

CDR3 protein: CASSLNRQGDTEAFF
CDR3 DNA: TGTGCCAGCAGCTTGAACAGGCAGGGGGACACTGAAGCTTTCTTT
D gene: TRBD1
V gene: TRBV5-4
J gene: TRBJ1-1
CDR3 length: 15
clone size: once

CDR3 protein: CSVEDGGQGTGNTIYF
CDR3 DNA: TGCAGCGTTGAAGATGGGGGACAGGGAACTGGAAACACCATATATTTT
D gene: TRBD1
V gene: TRBV29-1
J gene: TRBJ1-3
CDR3 length: 16
clone size: NA

CDR3 protein: CASSERGGETQYF
CDR3 DNA: TGTGCCAGCAGTGAAAGGGGTGGAGAGACCCAGTACTTC
D gene: NA
V gene: TRBV6-1
J gene: TRBJ2-5
CDR3 length: 13
clone size: NA

CDR3 protein: CASSMDAGTDFGYTF
CDR3 DNA: TGTGCCAGTAGTATGGACGCCGGGACAGATTTTGGCTACACCTTC
D gene: TRBD1
V gene: TRBV19
J gene: TRBJ1-2
CDR3 length: 15
clone size: once

CDR3 protein: CAWGTAPYEQYF
CDR3 DNA: TGTGCCTGGGGGACTGCCCCCTACGAGCAGTACTTC
D gene: NA
V gene: TRBV30
J gene: TRBJ2-7
CDR3 length: 12
clone size: once

CDR3 protein: CASRVPTSGGKYTGELFF
CDR3 DNA: TGTGCCAGCAGAGTCCCGACTAGCGGGGGGAAATACACCGGGGAGCTGTTTTTT
D gene: TRBD2
V gene: TRBV7-2
J gene: TRBJ2-2
CDR3 length: 18
clone size: NA

CDR3 protein: CSVDRVYGESSYNEQFF
CDR3 DNA: TGCAGCGTTGATAGAGTTTATGGGGAGAGCTCCTACAATGAGCAGTTCTTC
D gene: NA
V gene: TRBV29-1
J gene: TRBJ2-1
CDR3 length: 17
clone size: NA

CDR3 protein: CASSLARQETQYF
CDR3 DNA: TGTGCCAGCAGCTTAGCTAGACAAGAGACCCAGTACTTC
D gene: NA
V gene: TRBV7-2
J gene: TRBJ2-5
CDR3 length: 13
clone size: NA

CDR3 protein: CASSEGRSQPQHF
CDR3 DNA: TGTGCCAGCAGTGAAGGTCGTTCCCAGCCCCAGCATTTT
D gene: NA
V gene: TRBV6-1
J gene: TRBJ1-5
CDR3 length: 13
clone size: NA

CDR3 protein: CASSVGEQGRGYTF
CDR3 DNA: TGTGCCAGCAGCGTAGGGGAACAGGGGAGAGGCTACACCTTC
D gene: TRBD1
V gene: TRBV9
J gene: TRBJ1-2
CDR3 length: 14
clone size: few

CDR3 protein: CASSSYTGELFF
CDR3 DNA: TGTGCCAGCAGCTCGTACACCGGGGAGCTGTTTTTT
D gene: NA
V gene: TRBV11-3
J gene: TRBJ2-2
CDR3 length: 12
clone size: NA

CDR3 protein: CASSFLAGGKDTQYF
CDR3 DNA: TGTGCCAGCAGCTTTCTAGCGGGGGGGAAAGATACGCAGTATTTT
D gene: TRBD2
V gene: TRBV7-3
J gene: TRBJ2-3
CDR3 length: 15
clone size: NA

CDR3 protein: CASSLATGRGGAGELFF
CDR3 DNA: TGTGCCAGCAGCCTCGCGACCGGGCGGGGGGGAGCCGGGGAGCTGTTTTTT
D gene: TRBD2
V gene: TRBV5-4
J gene: TRBJ2-2
CDR3 length: 17
clone size: NA

CDR3 protein: CASSQVGEAFF
CDR3 DNA: TGTGCCAGCAGCCAAGTCGGGGAAGCTTTCTTT
D gene: NA
V gene: TRBV14
J gene: TRBJ1-1
CDR3 length: 11
clone size: NA

CDR3 protein: CASSAGGTEAFF
CDR3 DNA: TGTGCCAGCAGCGCAGGGGGCACTGAAGCTTTCTTT
D gene: TRBD1
V gene: TRBV9
J gene: TRBJ1-1
CDR3 length: 12
clone size: NA

CDR3 protein: CSVVNRGRSGYTF
CDR3 DNA: TGCAGCGTCGTTAACAGGGGGCGATCTGGCTACACCTTC
D gene: TRBD1
V gene: TRBV29-1
J gene: TRBJ1-2
CDR3 length: 13
clone size: NA

CDR3 protein: CASSLDRAQDYGYTF
CDR3 DNA: TGTGCCAGCAGCCTGGACAGGGCTCAGGACTATGGCTACACCTTC
D gene: TRBD1
V gene: TRBV28
J gene: TRBJ1-2
CDR3 length: 15
clone size: NA

CDR3 protein: CAWTLRPGGEKLFF
CDR3 DNA: TGTGCCTGGACCCTTCGGCCGGGGGGGGAAAAACTGTTTTTT
D gene: NA
V gene: TRBV30
J gene: TRBJ1-4
CDR3 length: 14
clone size: NA

CDR3 protein: CASRTSGGNEQFF
CDR3 DNA: TGTGCCAGCAGAACTAGCGGGGGGAATGAGCAGTTCTTC
D gene: TRBD2
V gene: TRBV6-1
J gene: TRBJ2-1
CDR3 length: 13
clone size: NA